These 17 T cell receptor beta chains were all obtained from the same sample, sequenced in a study of T cells after yellow fever vaccination. MiXCR, applied by TCRdb to the 5' RACE reads, yields one record per CDR3 protein. This sample has about 580,000 distinct CDR3 sequences, with about 15% found just once. The material sequenced was PBMCs, taken 4 to 6 days after the first yellow fever vaccination. These TCRs come from a man aged 18 to 30 who received the YFV17D yellow fever vaccine.

This clonotype was seen more than once but under ten times. The chain carries TRBV7-9 and TRBJ2-1; 9 nucleotides align to TRBD2. Germline V CDR1 and CDR2: SEHNR, FQNEAQ (reference sequence). V was pared by 4 bases and J by 6 bases, with 7 bases of the junction left unmatched. CDR3 size: 15 residues. The CDR3 DNA sequence: TGTGCCAGCAGCTCGCCGGGACTAGCACTCAATGAGCAGTTCTTC. This codes for CASSSPGLALNEQFF. The full variable domain, its missing parts supplied by reference TRBV7-9 and TRBJ2-1, is DTGVSQNPRHKITKRGQNVTFRCDPISEHNRLYWYRQTLGQGPEFLTYFQNEAQLEKSRLLSDRFSAERPKGSFSTLEIQRTEQGDSAMYLCASSSPGLALNEQFFGPGTRLTVL.

The chain uses TRBV18 and TRBJ2-7; D may match TRBD1 or TRBD2 (7 bases each). CDR3 length: 15 amino acids. The V and J ends lost 6 bases and 4 bases respectively, with 19 bases between them. Germline loops: CDR1 KGHSH, CDR2 LQKENI. CDR3 DNA: TGTGCCAGCTCCCTAACCGGGACAGCGGGATACGAGCAGTACGTC. This sequence encodes CASSLTGTAGYEQYV.

This clonotype was found a few times. The rearrangement links TRBV6-1 to TRBJ1-1; D is possibly TRBD1 (6 bases). The CDR3 is 14 amino acids. V lost 2 bases and J lost 1, with 8 bases in between. Germline values: CDR1 MNHNS, CDR2 SASEGT. The CDR3 sequence is CASSELGANTEAFF. CDR3 coding DNA: TGTGCCAGCAGTGAACTGGGGGCGAACACTGAAGCTTTCTTT.

This clonotype was observed a few times. The chain combines TRBV5-1 with TRBJ2-3, with D possibly matching TRBD2 (6 bases). The V gene lost 3 bases and the J gene lost 10 bases, with 12 bases spanning the gap. Germline V gene data show CDR1 as SGHRS and CDR2 as YFSETQ. The CDR3 has 12 amino acids. This chain's CDR3 is CASSWDRGAQYF. CDR3 nucleotides: TGCGCCAGCAGCTGGGACCGCGGGGCGCAGTATTTT.

This clonotype has a handful of counts. CDR3 protein: CASSYQRGMGNQPQHF. The CDR3 DNA reads TGTGCCAGCAGTTACCAGCGTGGTATGGGGAATCAGCCCCAGCATTTT. V is TRBV6-5 and J is TRBJ1-5, with unresolved D. The CDR3 has 16 residues. Trimming cost V 2 bases and J 4 bases, with 15 bases left between them. Germline V lookup: CDR1 MNHEY, CDR2 SVGAGI.

This clonotype was counted between two and nine times. The V gene is TRBV7-9, the J gene TRBJ1-2, with D perhaps TRBD1 (5 bases). The V gene's germline CDR1 is SEHNR and CDR2 FQNEAQ (reference sequence). V lost 2 bases, J lost 6 bases, and 10 bases lay in between. CDR3 length equals 13 residues. CDR3 nucleotide sequence: TGTGCCAGCAGCTTATTTAGGGGAGATGGCTACACCTTC. This encodes CASSLFRGDGYTF.

The chain links TRBV25-1 to TRBJ1-5; D might be TRBD1 (6 bases). The CDR3 spans 13 residues. V was shortened by 6 bases and J by 3 bases, with 9 bases between the two germline ends. CDR1 MGHDK and CDR2 SYGVNS come from the germline V gene. The CDR3 nucleotides read TGTGCCAGCAGGGGGGCCTACAATCAGCCCCAGCATTTT. Amino acid sequence: CASRGAYNQPQHF.

This clonotype was seen a handful of times. The chain employs TRBV4-1 and TRBJ1-2; D possibly corresponds to TRBD1 (6 bases). This CDR3 is built from 13 residues. Trimming pared 4 bases from V and 8 bases from J, leaving 14 bases between. Per the germline V gene, CDR1 is MGHRA and CDR2 is YSYEKL. The CDR3 bases are TGCGCCAGCAGCCGGACAGTCGCCGGGGGCTACACCTTC. Translation gives CASSRTVAGGYTF.

This clonotype was seen just once. The chain recombines TRBV6-2 or TRBV6-3 with TRBJ2-7; D gene uncertain. The CDR3 is 13 amino acids. V lost 7 bases and J 3 bases, leaving 13 bases between the germline ends. The germline CDR1 and CDR2 sequences are MNHEY and SVGEGT. CDR3 protein: CASTRLGFYEQYF. The CDR3, as DNA: TGTGCCAGCACCAGACTGGGTTTCTACGAGCAGTACTTC.

This clonotype has just a few counts. The chain employs TRBV12-3 or TRBV12-4 and TRBJ2-3; 7 nucleotides match TRBD1. This CDR3 contains 15 residues. Losses at the gene ends were 5 bases for V and 1 base for J; bases not matched to a gene: 6. This CDR3 is CASSRQGFGTDTQYF. In DNA, the CDR3 is TGTGCCAGCAGTCGACAGGGATTCGGCACAGATACGCAGTATTTT.

In this sample, this clonotype turned up a few times. The chain carries TRBV5-1 and TRBJ2-7; D may be TRBD2 (6 bases). Germline V lookup: CDR1 SGHRS, CDR2 YFSETQ. The CDR3 sequence is 14 residues long. V gave up 4 bases and J gave up 0 bases, with 11 bases separating them. The CDR3 bases are TGCGCCAGCAGCCCGGCCGGGAGCTCCTACGAGCAGTACGTC. Translation gives CASSPAGSSYEQYV.

This chain links TRBV20-1 with TRBJ1-4; D remains unclear. Germline CDR1 and CDR2: DFQATT and SNEGSKA (reference sequence). V dropped 3 bases and J dropped 2 bases, with 7 bases sitting between them. CDR3 length equals 13 residues. As DNA, the CDR3 is TGCAGTGCTAGGGGGAACACTAATGAAAAACTGTTTTTT. It yields the protein CSARGNTNEKLFF.

This clonotype came up a few times. The chain carries TRBV6-1 and TRBJ1-1, with 7 positions matching TRBD1. V lost 5 bases to trimming and J lost 4 bases; unmatched junction nucleotides: 7. The CDR3 spans 14 residues. Germline-derived CDR1 and CDR2 are MNHNS and SASEGT. This chain's CDR3 is CASSPRQGTTEAFF. CDR3 bases: TGTGCCAGCAGTCCCCGACAGGGAACCACTGAAGCTTTCTTT.

This clonotype has at least ten counts. The chain has TRBV28 and TRBJ2-3; 15 bases fit TRBD2. Germline assignment: CDR1 MDHEN and CDR2 SYDVKM. Unmatched junction bases numbered 5, after V lost 3 bases and J lost 4 bases. This CDR3 contains 17 residues. CDR3 nucleotides: TGTGCCAGCAGTTTGGGACTAGCGGGGGGTGAGTCAGATACGCAGTATTTT. It yields the protein CASSLGLAGGESDTQYF.

V and J are TRBV7-3 and TRBJ2-3; D is tentatively TRBD1 or TRBD2 (6 bases each). Trimming removed 3 bases at V and 3 bases at J, with 10 bases between. Germline-derived CDR1 and CDR2 are SGHTA and FQGTGA. The CDR3 runs 14 residues. The CDR3 reads CASSLGGLTDTQYF. CDR3 sequence (DNA): TGTGCCAGCAGCTTGGGGGGCCTTACAGATACGCAGTATTTT.

V and J are TRBV7-3 and TRBJ1-1; no clear D. This CDR3 comprises 13 residues. Trimming removed 7 bases at V and 3 bases at J, with 12 bases between. The germline gives CDR1 SGHTA, CDR2 FQGTGA. The CDR3 DNA reads as TGTGCCAGCAAGGCCCGCCCCGACACTGAAGCTTTCTTT. This sequence encodes CASKARPDTEAFF.

The chain joins TRBV6-5 to TRBJ1-1, with 7 bases that match TRBD1. The germline CDR1 and CDR2 sequences are MNHEY and SVGAGI. Trimming took 0 bases from V and 2 from J; bases not matched to a gene: 6. This CDR3 has 16 residues. The CDR3 coding sequence is TGTGCCAGCAGTTACTCCCCGGGACAGCCAAACACTGAAGCTTTCTTT. Translated: CASSYSPGQPNTEAFF.